This T cell receptor beta chain came from a study of control samples from healthy donors and cancer patients. From germline, CDR1 is SGHTA and CDR2 FQGTGA. Trimming stripped 0 bases from V and 1 base from J, with 9 bases between. This CDR3 is built from 15 residues. The method was immunoSEQ multiplex PCR; TCRdb's version includes in-frame clones alone and lacks a portion of them. The sample includes about 150,000 clones, 91% of them seen just once. The origin of this receptor is a man aged 25 to 40 in good health. The chain couples TRBV7-3 to TRBJ1-1, with D unresolved. The sequenced material came from blood. For the CDR3, the DNA is TGTGCCAGCAGCTTAACTCGGGCACCGAACACTGAAGCTTTCTTT. This translates into CASSLTRAPNTEAFF.